This T cell receptor (beta chain) is drawn from a study of shared clonotypes between healthy human individuals. Study context: Used for every donor were three CD4 naive, three CD4 memory, two CD8 naive and one CD8 memory plate.

About 30,000 T cell genomes (roughly 190 ng DNA) went into each sorted-subset replicate. In the authors' workflow: Sequence data from immunoSEQ were junction-only and lacked quality scores; consequently, filtering differed. The method was immunoSEQ multiplex PCR; TCRdb's version includes in-frame clones alone and lacks a portion of them. The DNA was the basis for D and trimming; V, J and clone size are from that table. The sample contains 1.5 million to 2.5 million clones, roughly 95% of which appear only once. The naive CD8 population came from CD45RO-negative cells selected for CCR7, without terminally differentiated effector memory CD45RA+ cells. Recent vaccinations or acute infections were absent in the healthy HIV-negative adult donors. The sequence was collected from a man younger than 35 in good health. Sequencing used naive CD8+ T cells sorted from blood.

CDR3 region: CASSLGLADYNEQFF. The CDR3 DNA reads TGCGCCAGCAGCCTCGGACTAGCGGATTACAATGAGCAGTTCTTC. The V call is TRBV5-1, the J call TRBJ2-1; TRBD2 agrees at 10 bases. Germline lookup yields CDR1 SGHRS and CDR2 YFSETQ. With 4 bases clipped from V and 4 bases from J, the junction kept 5 bases outside the gene matches. The CDR3 is made up of 15 amino acids.